Reported below is one TCR beta chain. There are a few counts of this clone. Its antigen is currently not known. No base qualities exist here, and no much larger clone lies one base off it. V is clipped by 1 base and J by 10 bases, and the sequence between their germline boundaries is 14 bases long. The CDR3 contains 14 residues, cysteine and phenylalanine counted. Just CDR3 DNA is preserved here, 42 bases in frame from base 1. The germline V gene (reference sequence) gives CDR1 as SEHNR and CDR2 as FQNEAQ. The time point label here, explained by the study, means: week 35, safety follow-up. A 20-mer mutant IDH1 peptide at 300 micrograms in Montanide made up each vaccine dose, which was injected subcutaneously together with topical imiquimod. Across visits V03 through V10, patients got a total of eight vaccinations, given in weeks 1, 3, 5, 7, 11, 15, 19 and 23. All donors had newly diagnosed IDH1-mutant astrocytomas of WHO grade 3 or 4 that showed loss of nuclear ATRX. The samples were drawn from NOA16, a multicentre, single-arm, open-label phase I trial in Germany that tested a mutant IDH1 peptide vaccine in humans for the first time. Genomic DNA for TCRB sequencing was isolated from EDTA blood with the DNeasy Blood and Tissue Kit.

This entry is derived from a study of a mutant IDH1 vaccine in newly diagnosed glioma (dated by TCRdb to about 2021). The study in broad terms: Vaccination began 4-6 weeks after radiotherapy alone, or alongside temozolomide cycles in the chemotherapy-containing groups. The week-35 safety follow-up took place at visit V12, and the week-47 end of study took place at visit V13. Before enrollment, most patients had been given radiochemotherapy with temozolomide as standard therapy, while the rest had received either radiotherapy alone or temozolomide alone. Peripheral blood was drawn at six visits: V03 (baseline), V05, V07, V10, V12 and V13. Of the roughly 33 treated patients, approximately 60% were male and approximately 40% were female, and the mean age was approximately 40 years. For exploratory analyses, longitudinal TCRB deep sequencing was carried out in roughly 23 treated patients wherever samples were available. The investigation overall reported the following: No apparent relationship was observed between pseudoprogression and alterations in the top peripheral T cell clonotypes detected by TCRB sequencing. Vaccine-induced immune responses across multiple MHC alleles were detected in roughly 94% of patients. The authors stated that sample limitations prevented analyses of patient blood samples from being reproduced. Availability determined which PBMC samples were chosen for TCRB deep sequencing.

Library construction relied on the immunoSEQ multiplex PCR assay. Rearranged TCR beta chain sequences were amplified using the hsTCRB Kit according to the manufacturer's protocol. TCRB libraries were sequenced on an Illumina MiSeq. The authors processed their data as follows. The kit vendor's proprietary platform handled demultiplexing, trimming and gene mapping. TCRdb holds this immuneACCESS table with in-frame rearrangements only. Some clones are missing; in checked studies, unresolved V genes explain under half, and the rest has no known cause. V, J and clone size derive from that table, while D and trimming were established from the DNA sequence. For this sample there are 25,000 to 40,000 clones; around 73% appear just once. The top ten clonotypes cover approximately 11% of the sample.

The sample here was PBMCs, taken from a glioma patient whose treatment included an IDH1 peptide vaccine. This sequence was found in a woman in her forties with glioma. The V and J segments used are TRBV7-9 and TRBJ2-1; a tentative D call is TRBD1 (5 bases match). In nucleotides, the sequence is TGTGCCAGCAGCTTAGAGGCCAGGGATAGAGAGCAGTTCTTC. Translation gives CASSLEARDREQFF.